This T cell receptor beta chain was retrieved from a study of cytomegalovirus exposure and HLA in healthy donors. Whole-study context: The 600 to 800 first-cohort repertoires shared a platform with the 120 validation repertoires, as reported in a later analysis.

Regarding this clone: Its antigen remains unidentified.

Study-level points and caveats: In the 120 or so validation repertoires, roughly 94% of cluster scores exceeded 0, per a later analysis.

CDR3 length equals 15 residues. Germline values: CDR1 MDHEN, CDR2 SYDVKM. V lost 3 bases to trimming and J lost 5 bases, with 13 bases between them. Sequencing used immunoSEQ multiplex PCR; TCRdb keeps in-frame clones, though not all of them. There are 250,000 to 300,000 clones in the sample; 90% occur only once, and 0.35% to 0.4% lies in the top ten. The V and J genes are TRBV28 and TRBJ1-4, with D possibly TRBD1 on 6 matching bases. This clonotype was obtained from a woman aged 18-30 years in good health and CMV-seronegative. Source material: PBMCs. CDR3 protein: CASSFLDSSNEKLFF. The CDR3 DNA reads as TGTGCCAGCAGTTTCCTGGACAGCTCGAATGAAAAACTGTTTTTT.